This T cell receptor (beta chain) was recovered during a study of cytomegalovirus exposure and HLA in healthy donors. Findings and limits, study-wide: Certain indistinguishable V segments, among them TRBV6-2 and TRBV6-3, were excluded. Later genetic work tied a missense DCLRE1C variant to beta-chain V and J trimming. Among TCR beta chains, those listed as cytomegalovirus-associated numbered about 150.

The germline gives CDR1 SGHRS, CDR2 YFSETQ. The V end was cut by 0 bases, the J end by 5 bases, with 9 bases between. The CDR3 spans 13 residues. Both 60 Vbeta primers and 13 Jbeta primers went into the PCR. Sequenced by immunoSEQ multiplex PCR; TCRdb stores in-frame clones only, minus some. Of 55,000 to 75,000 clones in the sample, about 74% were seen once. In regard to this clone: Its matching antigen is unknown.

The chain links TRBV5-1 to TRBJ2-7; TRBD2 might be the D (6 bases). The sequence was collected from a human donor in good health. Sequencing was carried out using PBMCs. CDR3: CASSLGGGNEQYF. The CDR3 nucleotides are TGCGCCAGCAGCTTGGGGGGAGGAAACGAGCAGTACTTC.